This TCR beta chain was sequenced in a study of blood T cell repertoires in COVID-19. Study context: From the United States, Italy and Spain came samples of acute and convalescent COVID-19. T cells, B-cell-depleted T cells, or PBMCs supplied cDNA or gDNA.

V lost 3 bases to trimming and J lost 5 bases; unmatched junction nucleotides: 5. This CDR3 is 16 amino acids long. Germline CDR1 MGHRA, CDR2 YSYEKL. Sequenced by immunoSEQ multiplex PCR; TCRdb stores in-frame clones only, minus some. This table has about 220,000 clones, 84% appearing once. V gene TRBV4-1 combines with J gene TRBJ1-5; 12 nucleotides align to TRBD1. The TCR sequence derives from a woman aged 60-70 years who had recovered from COVID-19. Sequenced: peripheral blood. As DNA, the CDR3 is TGCGCCAGCAGCCAGCCGGGACAGGGGGCTCATCAGCCCCAGCATTTT. This sequence encodes CASSQPGQGAHQPQHF.